This note documents a single T cell receptor beta chain sequence. With 8 bases clipped from V and 6 bases from J, the junction kept 6 bases outside the gene matches. This CDR3 contains 13 residues. This specimen comes from a study of blood T cell repertoires in COVID-19. Study as a whole: PBMCs, B-cell-depleted T cells, or T cells were the source of the cDNA or gDNA that made up the material.

TCRdb's table, derived via immunoSEQ multiplex PCR, lists solely in-frame clones and lacks some. The sample yields roughly 150,000 clones, approximately 80% seen once. Exposed participants encountered a COVID-19 case during the 2 weeks preceding study entry. This receptor was obtained from a woman younger than 35 who had been exposed to COVID-19. Sequenced: PBMCs or T cells enriched from blood (not recorded which). The J gene is TRBJ2-3, the V gene TRBV12-3 or TRBV12-4; 9 bases are a match to TRBD2. The CDR3 DNA reads as TGTGCCAGCTCTAGCGGGGAGTTGGATACGCAGTATTTT. This translates into CASSSGELDTQYF.